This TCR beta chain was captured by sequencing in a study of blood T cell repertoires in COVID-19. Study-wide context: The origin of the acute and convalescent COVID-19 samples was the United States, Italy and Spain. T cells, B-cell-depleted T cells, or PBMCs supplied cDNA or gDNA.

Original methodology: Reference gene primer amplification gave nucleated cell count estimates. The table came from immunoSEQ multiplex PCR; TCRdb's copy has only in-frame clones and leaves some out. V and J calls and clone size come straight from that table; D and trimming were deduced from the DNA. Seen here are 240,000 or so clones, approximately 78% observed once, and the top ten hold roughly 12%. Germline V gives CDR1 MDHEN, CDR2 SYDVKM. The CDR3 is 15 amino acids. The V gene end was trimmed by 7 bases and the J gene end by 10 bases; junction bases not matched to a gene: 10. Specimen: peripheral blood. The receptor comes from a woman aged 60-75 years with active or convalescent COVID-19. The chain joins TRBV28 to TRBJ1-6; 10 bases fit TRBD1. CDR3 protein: CASTSGQGPDSPLHF. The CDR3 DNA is TGTGCCAGCACCTCGGGACAGGGGCCCGACTCACCCCTCCACTTT.